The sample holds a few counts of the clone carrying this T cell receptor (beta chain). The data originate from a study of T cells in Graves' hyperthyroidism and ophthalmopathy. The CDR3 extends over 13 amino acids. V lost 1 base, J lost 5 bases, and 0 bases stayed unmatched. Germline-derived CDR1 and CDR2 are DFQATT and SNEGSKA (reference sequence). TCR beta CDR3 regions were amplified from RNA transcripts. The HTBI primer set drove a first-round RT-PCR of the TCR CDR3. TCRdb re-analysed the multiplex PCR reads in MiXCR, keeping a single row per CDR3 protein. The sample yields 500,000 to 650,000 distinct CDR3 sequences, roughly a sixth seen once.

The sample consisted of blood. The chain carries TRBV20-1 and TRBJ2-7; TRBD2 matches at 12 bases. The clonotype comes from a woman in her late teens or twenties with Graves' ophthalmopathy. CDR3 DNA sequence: TGCAGTGCTAGAGGACTAGCGGGGGACGAGCAGTACTTC. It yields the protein CSARGLAGDEQYF.